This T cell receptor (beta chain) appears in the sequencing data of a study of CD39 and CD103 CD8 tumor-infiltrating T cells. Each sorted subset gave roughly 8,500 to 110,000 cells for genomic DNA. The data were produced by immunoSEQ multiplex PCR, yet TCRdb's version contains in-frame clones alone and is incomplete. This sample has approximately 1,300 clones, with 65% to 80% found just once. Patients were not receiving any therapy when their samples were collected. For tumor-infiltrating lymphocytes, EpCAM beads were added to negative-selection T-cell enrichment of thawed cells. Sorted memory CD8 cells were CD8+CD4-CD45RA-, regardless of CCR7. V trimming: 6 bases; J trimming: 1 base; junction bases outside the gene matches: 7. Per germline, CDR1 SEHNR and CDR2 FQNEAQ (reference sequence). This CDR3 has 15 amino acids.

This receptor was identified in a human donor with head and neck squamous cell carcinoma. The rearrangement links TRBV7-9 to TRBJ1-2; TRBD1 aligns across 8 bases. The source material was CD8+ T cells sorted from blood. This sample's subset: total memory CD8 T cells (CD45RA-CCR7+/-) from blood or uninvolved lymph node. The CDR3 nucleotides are TGTGCCAGCAGTTACCTCGGACAGGGTAACTATGGCTACACCTTC. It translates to CASSYLGQGNYGYTF.